The text below deals with one TCR beta chain. Its target antigen remains unknown. Base qualities are missing; no much larger clone stands one base away. This sample is part of a study of blood T cell repertoires in COVID-19 (TCRdb year 2020). For the study in its entirety: Samples from collaborators originated in the United States, Italy and Spain and spanned both the acute and convalescent phases of COVID-19. The prospective study material was composed of cDNA or gDNA derived from T cells, B-cell-depleted T cells, or PBMCs. The dataset comprised deeply sampled blood TCRbeta repertoires from subjects exposed to, actively infected with, or recovered from COVID-19. The repertoires were released in a freely available public database intended as a resource for research on the immune response to SARS-CoV-2. Samples came from the ongoing ImmuneRACE study (first 160 participants) plus 1,254 subjects from 6 global collaborators. Nearly every sample came with metadata listing a de-identified subject ID, COVID-19 status, age in years and sex. Where available, HLA class I and class II types were obtained from metadata supplied by the sample provider rather than from assay-based typing.

Collaborating institutions collected whole blood in K2EDTA tubes following their own protocols. For TCRbeta analysis, collaborators shipped samples in one of three forms: frozen whole blood, isolated PBMCs, or DNA extracted from either of those sample types. Including the terminal cysteine and phenylalanine, the CDR3 comprises 14 residues. Of all the DNA, just the CDR3 is kept, 42 bases in frame from base 1. From the germline V gene, CDR1 is SGDLS and CDR2 is YYNGEE. Trimming at the junction amounts to 4 bases on V and 7 bases on J, and the germline ends lie 14 bases apart. General conclusions and limits of the study: How much clinical and demographic metadata was included differed by source and by participant, and the metadata was provided uncurated.

TCRbeta CDR3 regions were amplified from genomic DNA using the immunoSEQ Assay, a bias-controlled multiplex PCR. As for the authors' bioinformatics: Within the assay, amplification of reference gene primers was used to estimate how many nucleated cells each sample contained. To quantify the absolute abundance of each unique TCRbeta CDR3 rearrangement, sequence reads were collapsed and filtered. For each sample, productive Simpson clonality was calculated by taking the square root of Simpson's diversity index across productive rearrangements. Held by TCRdb, this immuneACCESS table contains in-frame sequences only and omits some clones. Under half of the omission traces to an unresolved V gene where checked; the cause of the rest is unknown. V and J calls and clone size are given by that table; D and trimming were obtained from the DNA. Present in this sample are tens of thousands of clones, approximately 90% of which were seen just once. Of the sample, around 2.3% is held by the ten largest clones.

The sequencing sample was made of peripheral blood. The rearranged chain carries TRBV9 and TRBJ1-4; the D gene is perhaps TRBD1, on 5 matching bases. The TCR sequence derives from a human donor with active COVID-19. The donor label of this sample is uncertain. The nucleotide sequence is given as TGTGCCAGCAGCCATATCGGGGGTGGTGAAAAACTGTTTTTT. This is translated as CASSHIGGGEKLFF. With all but the CDR3 taken from the reference TRBV9 and TRBJ1-4 genes, the full variable domain is: DSGVTQTPKHLITATGQRVTLRCSPRSGDLSVYWYQQSLDQGLQFLIQYYNGEERAKGNILERFSAQQFPDLHSELNLSSLELGDSALYFCASSHIGGGEKLFFGSGTQLSVL.